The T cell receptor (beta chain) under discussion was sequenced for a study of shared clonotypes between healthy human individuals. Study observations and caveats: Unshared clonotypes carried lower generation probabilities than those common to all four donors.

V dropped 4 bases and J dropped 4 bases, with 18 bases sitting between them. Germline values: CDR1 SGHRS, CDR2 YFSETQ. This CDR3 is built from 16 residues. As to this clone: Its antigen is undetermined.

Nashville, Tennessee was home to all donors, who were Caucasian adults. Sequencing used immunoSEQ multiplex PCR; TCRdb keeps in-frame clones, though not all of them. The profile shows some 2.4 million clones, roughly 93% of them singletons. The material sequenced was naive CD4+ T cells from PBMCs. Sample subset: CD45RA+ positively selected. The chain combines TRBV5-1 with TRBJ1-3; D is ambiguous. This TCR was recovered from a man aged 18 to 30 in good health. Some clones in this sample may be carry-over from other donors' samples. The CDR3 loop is CASSPGSSFGGNTIYF. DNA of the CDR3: TGCGCCAGCAGCCCCGGGTCGTCCTTTGGGGGAAACACCATATATTTT.